The source of this T cell receptor beta chain is a study of blood T cell repertoires in COVID-19 (dated by TCRdb to 2020 to 2022). In terms of the full investigation: Samples covering the acute and convalescent phases of COVID-19 were provided by collaborators in the United States, Italy and Spain. The prospective study material was composed of cDNA or gDNA derived from T cells, B-cell-depleted T cells, or PBMCs. The repertoires were released in a freely available public database meant as a resource for research on the immune response to SARS-CoV-2. Where available, HLA class I and class II types were taken from metadata supplied by the sample provider and were not determined by assay-based typing. The samples were drawn from the first 160 participants of the ongoing ImmuneRACE study and from 950 to 1,500 subjects provided by 6 global collaborators. Deeply sampled blood TCRbeta repertoires from subjects exposed to, actively infected with, or recovered from COVID-19 were included in the dataset. Nearly every sample came with metadata listing a de-identified subject ID, COVID-19 status, age in years and sex. The full study reports these points: How much clinical and demographic metadata was included differed by source and by participant, and the metadata was provided uncurated.

This clone was detected only a few times. The specificity of this receptor is unknown. No base quality values were provided; no much bigger clone lies one nucleotide off. Collaborating institutions collected whole blood in K2EDTA tubes following their own protocols. For TCRbeta analysis, collaborator samples were shipped as frozen whole blood, as isolated PBMCs, or as DNA extracted from either sample type. TCRbeta CDR3 regions were amplified from genomic DNA by means of the immunoSEQ Assay, a bias-controlled multiplex PCR. As for the authors' bioinformatics: The number of nucleated cells in each sample was estimated by amplification of reference gene primers within the assay. Sequence reads were collapsed and filtered to measure the absolute abundance of every unique TCRbeta CDR3 rearrangement. For each sample, productive Simpson clonality was calculated as the square root of Simpson's diversity index across productive rearrangements. The table was pulled from immuneACCESS by TCRdb, which kept in-frame rearrangements only. Such tables lose some clones; where checked, under half of the loss comes from unresolved V genes, and the rest has no known cause. V and J calls and clone size follow that table, whereas D and trimming were derived from the DNA. The sample yields some 120,000 clones; roughly 88% were counted once. The ten largest clones add up to approximately 8% of the sample.

Ends trimmed: V by 1 base, J by 6 bases; bases unmatched to a gene: 3. From its cysteine to its phenylalanine, the CDR3 spans 14 amino acids. The retained sequence is limited to the CDR3, 42 bases, with the frame set at the first base. CDR1 MGHDK and CDR2 SYGVNS are derived from the germline V gene. The sample consisted of peripheral blood. This clonotype was obtained from a man in his fifties or sixties with acute or convalescent COVID-19. Rearrangement joined TRBV25-1 to TRBJ1-2, and 9 junction bases match TRBD1. The CDR3 reads CASSESGQGHGYTF. The nucleotide sequence reads as follows: TGTGCCAGCAGTGAATCGGGACAGGGTCATGGCTACACCTTC.